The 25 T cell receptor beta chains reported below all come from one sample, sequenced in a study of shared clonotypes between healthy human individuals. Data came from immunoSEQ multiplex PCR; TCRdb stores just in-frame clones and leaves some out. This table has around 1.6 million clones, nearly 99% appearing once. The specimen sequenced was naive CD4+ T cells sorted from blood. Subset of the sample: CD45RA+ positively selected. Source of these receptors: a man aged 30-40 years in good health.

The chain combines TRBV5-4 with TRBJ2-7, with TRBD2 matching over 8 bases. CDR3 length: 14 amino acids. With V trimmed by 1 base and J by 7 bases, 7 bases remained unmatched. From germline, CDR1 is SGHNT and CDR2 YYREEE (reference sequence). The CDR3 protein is CASSLTGGPWEQYF. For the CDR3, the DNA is TGTGCCAGCAGCTTGACGGGAGGGCCGTGGGAGCAGTACTTC.

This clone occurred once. The CDR3 loop reads CASSLGTSGKQFF. The CDR3 DNA sequence: TGTGCCAGCAGCCTGGGGACTAGCGGAAAGCAGTTCTTC. The rearrangement links TRBV7-2 to TRBJ2-1; 11 bases are a match to TRBD2. Losses at the gene ends were 5 bases for V and 11 bases for J; bases not matched to a gene: 5. Germline V CDR1 and CDR2: SGHTA, FQGNSA. This CDR3 is built from 13 residues. The variable domain in full, completed from reference TRBV7-2 and TRBJ2-1, reads GAGVSQSPSNKVTEKGKDVELRCDPISGHTALYWYRQSLGQGLEFLIYFQGNSAPDKSGLPSDRFSAERTGGSVSTLTIQRTQQEDSAVYLCASSLGTSGKQFFGPGTRLTVL.

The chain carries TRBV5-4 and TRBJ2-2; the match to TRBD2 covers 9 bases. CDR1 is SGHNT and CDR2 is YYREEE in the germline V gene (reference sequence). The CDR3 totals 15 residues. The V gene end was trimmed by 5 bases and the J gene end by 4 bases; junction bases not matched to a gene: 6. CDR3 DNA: TGTGCCAGCAGTTATAGCGGGAGTAGCACCGGGGAGCTGTTTTTT. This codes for CASSYSGSSTGELFF.

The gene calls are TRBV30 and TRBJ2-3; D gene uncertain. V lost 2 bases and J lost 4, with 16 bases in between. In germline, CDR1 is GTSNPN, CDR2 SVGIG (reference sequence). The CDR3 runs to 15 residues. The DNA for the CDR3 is TGTGCCTGGAGTAAGGCTTTACCAGTGGCAGATACGCAGTATTTT. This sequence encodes CAWSKALPVADTQYF.

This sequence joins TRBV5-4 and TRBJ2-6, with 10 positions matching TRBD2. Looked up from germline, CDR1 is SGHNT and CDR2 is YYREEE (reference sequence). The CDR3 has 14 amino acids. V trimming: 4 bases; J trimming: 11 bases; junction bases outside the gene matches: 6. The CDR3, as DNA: TGTGCCAGCAGCCCCGACCTAGCGGGAGACGTCCTGACTTTC. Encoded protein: CASSPDLAGDVLTF.

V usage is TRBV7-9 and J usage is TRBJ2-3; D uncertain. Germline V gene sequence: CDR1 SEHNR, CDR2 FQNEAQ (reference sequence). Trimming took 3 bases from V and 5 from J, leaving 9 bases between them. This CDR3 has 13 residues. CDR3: CASSFGPIDTQYF. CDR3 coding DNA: TGTGCCAGCAGCTTTGGCCCAATAGATACGCAGTATTTT.

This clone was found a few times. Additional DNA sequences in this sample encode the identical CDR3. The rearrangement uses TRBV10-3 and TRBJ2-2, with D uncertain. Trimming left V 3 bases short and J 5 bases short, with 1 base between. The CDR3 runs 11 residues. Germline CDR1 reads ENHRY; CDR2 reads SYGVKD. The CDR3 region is CAISDTGELFF. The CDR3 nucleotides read TGTGCCATCAGTGATACCGGGGAGCTGTTTTTT.

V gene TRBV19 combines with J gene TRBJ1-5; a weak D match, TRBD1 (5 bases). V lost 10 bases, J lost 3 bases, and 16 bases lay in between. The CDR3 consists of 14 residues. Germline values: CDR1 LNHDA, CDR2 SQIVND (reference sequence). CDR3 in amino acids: CATESRGTNQPQHF. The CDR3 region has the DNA TGTGCCACCGAGTCGAGGGGTACCAATCAGCCCCAGCATTTT.

The CDR3 loop is CASRNRGYPSYEQYF. DNA for the CDR3: TGTGCCAGTAGAAACAGGGGATACCCTTCCTACGAGCAGTACTTC. The V gene is TRBV19, the J gene TRBJ2-7; 7 nucleotides line up with TRBD1. The CDR3 consists of 15 residues. V gave up 6 bases and J gave up 1 base; unmatched junction bases: 9. Germline loops: CDR1 LNHDA, CDR2 SQIVND (reference sequence).

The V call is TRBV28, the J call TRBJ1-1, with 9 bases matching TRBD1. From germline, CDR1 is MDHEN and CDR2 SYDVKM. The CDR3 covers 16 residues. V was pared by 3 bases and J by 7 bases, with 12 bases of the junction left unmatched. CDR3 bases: TGTGCCAGCAGTTTTCTTTTGACAGGGGGAACTTATGAAGCTTTCTTT. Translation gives CASSFLLTGGTYEAFF.

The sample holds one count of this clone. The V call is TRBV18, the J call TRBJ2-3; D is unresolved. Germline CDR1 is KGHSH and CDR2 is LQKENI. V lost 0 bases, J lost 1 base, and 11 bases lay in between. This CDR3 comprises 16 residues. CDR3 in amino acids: CASSPPWSLGTDTQYF. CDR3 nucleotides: TGTGCCAGCTCACCACCCTGGAGCTTGGGCACAGATACGCAGTATTTT.

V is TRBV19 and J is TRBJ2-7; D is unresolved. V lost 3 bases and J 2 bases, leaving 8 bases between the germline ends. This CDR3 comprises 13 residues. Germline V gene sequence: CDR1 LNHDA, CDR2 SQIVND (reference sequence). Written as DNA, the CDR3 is TGTGCCAGTAGTATTAACGGTGCCTACGAGCAGTACTTC. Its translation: CASSINGAYEQYF.

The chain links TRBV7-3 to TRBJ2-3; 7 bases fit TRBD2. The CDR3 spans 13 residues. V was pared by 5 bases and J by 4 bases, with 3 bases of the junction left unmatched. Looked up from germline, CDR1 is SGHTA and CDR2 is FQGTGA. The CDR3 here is CASSRTRPDTQYF. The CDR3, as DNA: TGTGCCAGCAGCCGGACTAGGCCAGATACGCAGTATTTT.

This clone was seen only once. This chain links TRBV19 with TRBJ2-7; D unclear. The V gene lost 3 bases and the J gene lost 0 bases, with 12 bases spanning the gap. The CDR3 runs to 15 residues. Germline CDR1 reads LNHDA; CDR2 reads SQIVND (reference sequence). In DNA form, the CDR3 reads TGTGCCAGTAGTATGGAACCGGGCCTCTCCTACGAGCAGTACTTC. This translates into CASSMEPGLSYEQYF.

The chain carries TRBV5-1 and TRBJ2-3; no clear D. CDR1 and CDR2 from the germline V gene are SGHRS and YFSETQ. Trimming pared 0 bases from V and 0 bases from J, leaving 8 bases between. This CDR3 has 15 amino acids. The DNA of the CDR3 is TGCGCCAGCAGCTTGGATCCGGGTAGCACAGATACGCAGTATTTT. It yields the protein CASSLDPGSTDTQYF.

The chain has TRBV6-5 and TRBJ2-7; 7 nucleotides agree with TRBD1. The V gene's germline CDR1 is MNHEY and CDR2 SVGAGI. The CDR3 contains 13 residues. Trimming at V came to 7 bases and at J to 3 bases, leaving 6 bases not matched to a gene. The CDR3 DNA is TGTGCCAGCACCCGTGGGGACAGCTACGAGCAGTACTTC. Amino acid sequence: CASTRGDSYEQYF.

The CDR3 sequence is CAWSVRGVTDTQYF. In nucleotides, the CDR3 is TGTGCCTGGAGTGTACGGGGCGTCACAGATACGCAGTATTTT. This chain connects TRBV30 to TRBJ2-3; D is perhaps TRBD1 or TRBD2 (5 bases each). Germline CDR1 and CDR2: GTSNPN and SVGIG (reference sequence). V lost 0 bases and J lost 2, with 9 bases in between. The CDR3 is 14 residues long.

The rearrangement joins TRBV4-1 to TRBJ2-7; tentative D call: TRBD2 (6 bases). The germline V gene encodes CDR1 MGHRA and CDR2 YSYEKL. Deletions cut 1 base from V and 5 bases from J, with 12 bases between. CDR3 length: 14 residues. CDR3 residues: CASSQGRAPDEQYF. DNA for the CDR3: TGCGCCAGCAGCCAAGGGAGGGCCCCTGACGAGCAGTACTTC.

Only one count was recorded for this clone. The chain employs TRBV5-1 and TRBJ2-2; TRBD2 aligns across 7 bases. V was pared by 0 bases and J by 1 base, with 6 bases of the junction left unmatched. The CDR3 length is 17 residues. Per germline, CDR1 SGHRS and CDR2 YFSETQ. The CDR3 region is CASSLDLGGRNTGELFF. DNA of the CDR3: TGCGCCAGCAGCTTGGATCTGGGCGGGAGGAACACCGGGGAGCTGTTTTTT.

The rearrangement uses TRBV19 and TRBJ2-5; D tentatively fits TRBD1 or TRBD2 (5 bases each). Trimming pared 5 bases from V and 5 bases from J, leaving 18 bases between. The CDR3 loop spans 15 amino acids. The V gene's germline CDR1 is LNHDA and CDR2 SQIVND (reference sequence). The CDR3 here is CASSPGRARVETQYF. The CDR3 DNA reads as TGTGCCAGTAGTCCGGGACGGGCCCGCGTGGAGACCCAGTACTTC.

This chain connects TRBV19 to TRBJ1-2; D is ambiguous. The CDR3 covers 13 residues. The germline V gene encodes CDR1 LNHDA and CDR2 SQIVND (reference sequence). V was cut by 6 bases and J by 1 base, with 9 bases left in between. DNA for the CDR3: TGTGCCAGTAGCACCCAGGTTAACTATGGCTACACCTTC. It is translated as CASSTQVNYGYTF.

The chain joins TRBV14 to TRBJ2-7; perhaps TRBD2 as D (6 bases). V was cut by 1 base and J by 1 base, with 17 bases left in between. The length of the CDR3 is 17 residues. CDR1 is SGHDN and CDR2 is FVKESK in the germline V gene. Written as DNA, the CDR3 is TGTGCCAGCAGCCAAGGTGGACTATCGGGTGGGTCCTACGAGCAGTACTTC. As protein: CASSQGGLSGGSYEQYF.

This CDR3 reads CASSEGLGSWLNGELFF. CDR3 nucleotide sequence: TGTGCCAGCAGTGAAGGGCTAGGGAGTTGGTTAAACGGGGAGCTGTTTTTT. The V and J genes are TRBV2 and TRBJ2-2, with a possible D match to TRBD2 (5 bases). Trimming removed 1 base from V and 7 bases from J, with 19 bases in between. The CDR3 runs to 17 residues. Germline V CDR1 and CDR2: SNHLY, FYNNEI.

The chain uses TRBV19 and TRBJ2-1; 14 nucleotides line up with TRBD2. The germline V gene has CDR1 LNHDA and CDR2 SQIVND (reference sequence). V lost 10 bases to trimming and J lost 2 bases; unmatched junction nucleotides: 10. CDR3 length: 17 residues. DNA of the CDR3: TGTGCCACTAACGGACTAGCGGGAGGCCCTACCTACAATGAGCAGTTCTTC. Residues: CATNGLAGGPTYNEQFF.

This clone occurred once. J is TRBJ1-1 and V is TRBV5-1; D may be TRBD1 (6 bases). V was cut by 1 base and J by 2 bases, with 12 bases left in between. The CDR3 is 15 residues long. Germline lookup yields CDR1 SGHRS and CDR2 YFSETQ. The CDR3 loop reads CASSLLGRGNTEAFF. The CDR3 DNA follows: TGCGCCAGCAGCTTGCTCGGCAGGGGCAACACTGAAGCTTTCTTT.